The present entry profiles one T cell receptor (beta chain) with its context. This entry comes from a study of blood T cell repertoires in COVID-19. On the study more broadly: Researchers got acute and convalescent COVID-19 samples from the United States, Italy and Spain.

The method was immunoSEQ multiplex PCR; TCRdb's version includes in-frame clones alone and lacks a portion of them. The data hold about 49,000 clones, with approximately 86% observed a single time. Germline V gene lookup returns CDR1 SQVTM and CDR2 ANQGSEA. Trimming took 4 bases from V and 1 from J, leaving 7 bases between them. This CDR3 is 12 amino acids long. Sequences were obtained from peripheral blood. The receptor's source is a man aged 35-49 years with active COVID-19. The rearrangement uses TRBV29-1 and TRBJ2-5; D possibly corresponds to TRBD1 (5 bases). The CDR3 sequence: CSVVRGQETQYF. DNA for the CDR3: TGCAGCGTTGTAAGGGGCCAAGAGACCCAGTACTTC.